The table lists the clone carrying this T cell receptor (beta chain) with a count of one. This entry is derived from a study of T cell changes during pregnancy in multiple sclerosis. V lost 3 bases and J lost 6; bases outside the gene matches: 5. The CDR3 is 13 amino acids. Germline V gives CDR1 MNHEY, CDR2 SMNVEV (reference sequence). This table comes from immunoSEQ multiplex PCR, and its TCRdb copy is limited to in-frame clones, with some not included. The sample contains approximately 40,000 clones, 85% to 95% of which appear only once. Sequenced here: CD4+ T cells from peripheral blood mononuclear cells, sampled in the third trimester of pregnancy. The J gene is TRBJ2-7, the V gene TRBV27; TRBD1 matches at 7 bases. The receptor was derived from a female donor with multiple sclerosis, enrolled in a pregnancy study. The CDR3 DNA reads TGTGCCAGCAGTTTTAAGGGGGCAGCCGAGCAGTACTTC. Protein sequence: CASSFKGAAEQYF.